These 9 T cell receptor beta chains were sequenced from one sample in a study of shared clonotypes between healthy human individuals. Method: immunoSEQ multiplex PCR; TCRdb's copy keeps in-frame clones and lacks some. The sample lists almost 700,000 clones; under 95% were seen once. Positively selected for CCR7, the CD45RO-negative cells used as naive CD8 cells excluded terminally differentiated effector memory CD45RA+ cells. Sequenced sample: naive CD8+ T cells sorted from blood. The receptors here all came from a man younger than 40 in good health.

The sample holds one count of this clone. The chain employs TRBV27 and TRBJ2-7; the match to TRBD1 covers 9 bases. The germline CDR1 and CDR2 sequences are MNHEY and SMNVEV (reference sequence). V dropped 8 bases and J dropped 2; count of bases not matched to a gene: 13. The length of the CDR3 is 16 residues. The CDR3 nucleotides read TGTGCCAGCGCGGGACAGGGTGCTGCGTATCCCTACGAGCAGTACTTC. Its translation: CASAGQGAAYPYEQYF.

A note on this clone: Additional DNA sequences in this sample encode the identical CDR3. The V gene is TRBV2, the J gene TRBJ2-7, with TRBD2 matching 8 bases. With 1 base clipped from V and 2 bases from J, the junction kept 1 base outside the gene matches. The germline V gene encodes CDR1 SNHLY and CDR2 FYNNEI. CDR3 size: 14 residues. The CDR3: CASSEGLATYEQYF. The CDR3 DNA sequence: TGTGCCAGCAGTGAAGGACTAGCGACCTACGAGCAGTACTTC.

This chain connects TRBV29-1 to TRBJ2-7; 7 bases map to TRBD1. The CDR3 loop spans 13 amino acids. Germline V CDR1 and CDR2: SQVTM, ANQGSEA. V lost 6 bases and J lost 2; bases outside the gene matches: 7. CDR3 loop: CSVDVTGAYEQYF. CDR3 DNA: TGCAGCGTCGATGTAACAGGGGCCTACGAGCAGTACTTC.

This clone was seen only a few times. The genes are TRBV7-9 and TRBJ2-2, with D hard to call. The CDR3 loop spans 13 amino acids. The V end was cut by 0 bases, the J end by 7 bases, with 6 bases between. From germline, CDR1 is SEHNR and CDR2 FQNEAQ (reference sequence). CDR3 sequence: CASSLALYGELFF. The CDR3 DNA reads as TGTGCCAGCAGCTTAGCCCTTTACGGGGAGCTGTTTTTT.

This sequence joins TRBV29-1 and TRBJ2-7; tentative D call: TRBD2 (5 bases). CDR1 is SQVTM and CDR2 is ANQGSEA in the germline V gene. CDR3 length equals 13 residues. Trimming took off 6 bases at V and 4 bases at J, with 16 bases between the two ends. The CDR3 DNA reads TGCAGCGTAACGGAAACGGGAAGGTACGAGCAGTACTTC. Its translation: CSVTETGRYEQYF.

This sequence joins TRBV27 and TRBJ2-3, with 10 nucleotides matching TRBD2. The germline V gene encodes CDR1 MNHEY and CDR2 SMNVEV (reference sequence). There are 14 residues in the CDR3. Losses at the gene ends were 3 bases for V and 7 bases for J; bases not matched to a gene: 4. In DNA form, the CDR3 reads TGTGCCAGCAGTTTGGCTAGCGGGAGATATACGCAGTATTTT. Translation gives CASSLASGRYTQYF.

This chain joins TRBV14 and TRBJ2-1, with D perhaps matching TRBD2 (5 bases). V dropped 2 bases and J dropped 8 bases, with 7 bases sitting between them. The germline gives CDR1 SGHDN, CDR2 FVKESK. The CDR3 runs to 12 residues. CDR3 residues: CASSQRTYEQFF. For the CDR3, the DNA is TGTGCCAGCAGCCAACGGACTTATGAGCAGTTCTTC.

This clone has only a few counts. This chain connects TRBV27 to TRBJ1-5; D perhaps matches TRBD1 (5 bases). The CDR3 is made up of 15 amino acids. The V end was cut by 5 bases, the J end by 5 bases, with 16 bases between. Germline CDR1 reads MNHEY; CDR2 reads SMNVEV (reference sequence). Here the CDR3 reads CASSPRGGGHQPQHF. Written as DNA, the CDR3 is TGTGCCAGCAGTCCCCGGGGGGGAGGGCATCAGCCCCAGCATTTT.

This clone showed up just once. V gene TRBV12-5 combines with J gene TRBJ2-3; TRBD2 agrees at 12 bases. The CDR3 runs 19 residues. V was clipped by 5 bases and J by 4 bases; unmatched bases: 16. The germline gives CDR1 LGHNT, CDR2 FRNRAP. Here the CDR3 reads CASGNTPGLAGSDADTQYF. The CDR3 region has the DNA TGTGCTAGTGGTAACACTCCCGGACTAGCGGGATCGGATGCAGATACGCAGTATTTT.